Shown below are 16 T cell receptor beta chains from a single sample sequenced in a study of blood T cell repertoires in COVID-19. Assay used: immunoSEQ multiplex PCR; TCRdb lists only in-frame clones, some missing. Among some 390,000 clones listed, 89% were seen once. The specimen sequenced was peripheral blood. These receptors all stem from a woman aged 40-49 years with COVID-19, enrolled during active disease.

The chain couples TRBV14 to TRBJ1-2; the match to TRBD1 covers 8 bases. The CDR3 covers 14 residues. Germline V gene sequence: CDR1 SGHDN, CDR2 FVKESK. The J segment lost 4 bases and the V segment lost 6 bases, leaving 7 bases of the junction unmatched. The CDR3 spells CASRRTGRAYGYTF. The CDR3 DNA reads as TGTGCCAGCAGAAGGACAGGGAGGGCCTATGGCTACACCTTC.

This chain connects TRBV4-3 to TRBJ1-3; D gene unclear. The CDR3 is 15 amino acids. CDR1 and CDR2 (germline): LGHNA, YSLEER. With 1 base removed from V and 2 bases from J, the gap between germline ends came to 9 bases. CDR3 protein: CASSQVGAPGNTIYF. The CDR3, as DNA: TGCGCCAGCAGCCAAGTCGGAGCTCCTGGAAACACCATATATTTT.

For the CDR3, the DNA is TGCGCCAGCAGCGCGGTAGGAACCTCGAGGAATAATGAAAAACTGTTTTTT. Translating gives CASSAVGTSRNNEKLFF. The V gene is TRBV5-1, the J gene TRBJ1-4; D is undetermined. This CDR3 comprises 17 residues. Germline CDR1 is SGHRS and CDR2 is YFSETQ. With 4 bases removed from V and 4 bases from J, the gap between germline ends came to 20 bases.

This clone was observed a few times. The J gene is TRBJ2-7, the V gene TRBV6-1; unclear D gene. The CDR3 runs to 17 residues. The V and J ends lost 2 bases and 0 bases respectively, with 17 bases between them. Per the germline V gene, CDR1 is MNHNS and CDR2 is SASEGT. CDR3 coding DNA: TGTGCCAGCAGTGAATTCGCCCGAAGCCGCTTCTCCTACGAGCAGTACTTC. Its protein product is CASSEFARSRFSYEQYF.

The chain recombines TRBV7-9 with TRBJ2-3; 11 positions agree with TRBD1. The CDR3 covers 15 residues. Germline assignment: CDR1 SEHNR and CDR2 FQNEAQ (reference sequence). The ends lost 3 bases at V and 3 bases at J; junction bases unmatched: 2. The CDR3 here is CASSLDRGHTDTQYF. The CDR3 region has the DNA TGTGCCAGCAGCTTGGACAGGGGGCATACAGATACGCAGTATTTT.

The chain uses TRBV28 and TRBJ1-5; no firm D call. V was cut by 1 base and J by 4 bases, with 8 bases left in between. Germline assignment: CDR1 MDHEN and CDR2 SYDVKM. The CDR3 length is 14 residues. The CDR3 spells CASSLFTPNQPQHF. The CDR3 DNA follows: TGTGCCAGCAGTTTATTCACTCCTAATCAGCCCCAGCATTTT.

The chain couples TRBV7-9 to TRBJ2-2; TRBD2 aligns across 9 bases. Losses at the gene ends were 2 bases for V and 0 bases for J; bases not matched to a gene: 1. Germline lookup yields CDR1 SEHNR and CDR2 FQNEAQ (reference sequence). CDR3 length equals 16 residues. The CDR3 loop reads CASSLLAGPNTGELFF. CDR3 coding DNA: TGTGCCAGCAGCTTACTAGCGGGGCCGAACACCGGGGAGCTGTTTTTT.

This clone showed up just once. The V and J genes are TRBV19 and TRBJ1-1, with D maybe TRBD1 (6 bases). This CDR3 has 13 amino acids. The ends were cut back, 4 bases at V and 11 bases at J, with 17 bases in the middle. CDR1 LNHDA and CDR2 SQIVND come from the germline V gene (reference sequence). The CDR3 DNA reads as TGTGCCAGTAGTACCTTGACAGGCCTAACGGCTTTCTTT. This translates into CASSTLTGLTAFF.

V usage is TRBV7-9 and J usage is TRBJ1-4, with D tentatively TRBD1 (5 bases). V was cut by 8 bases and J by 8 bases, with 15 bases left in between. There are 13 residues in the CDR3. Looked up from germline, CDR1 is SEHNR and CDR2 is FQNEAQ (reference sequence). The CDR3 spells CASVHSGGEKLFF. The CDR3 DNA reads as TGTGCCAGCGTACACAGCGGGGGAGAAAAACTGTTTTTT.

This chain uses TRBV5-8 with TRBJ1-1, with unresolved D. This CDR3 has 12 amino acids. V was clipped by 0 bases and J by 10 bases, with 10 bases between them. Germline V gives CDR1 SGHTS, CDR2 YDEGEE. CDR3 sequence reads: CASSLGWSVAFF. The CDR3 nucleotides read TGTGCCAGCAGCTTGGGGTGGTCAGTAGCTTTCTTT.

The rearrangement uses TRBV29-1 and TRBJ2-7; 7 bases align to TRBD1. Germline loops: CDR1 SQVTM, CDR2 ANQGSEA. Losses at the gene ends were 4 bases for V and 3 bases for J; bases not matched to a gene: 9. The CDR3 extends over 14 amino acids. As DNA, the CDR3 is TGCAGCGTTGGTTCTTCGGGACAGAGCTACGAGCAGTACTTC. It codes for CSVGSSGQSYEQYF.

The rearrangement joins TRBV12-3 or TRBV12-4 to TRBJ1-1; D ambiguous. V was clipped by 6 bases and J by 1 base, with 9 bases between them. The CDR3 extends over 13 amino acids. CDR3 DNA: TGTGCCAGCAGGCCGGGAGCGAACACTGAAGCTTTCTTT. Translated: CASRPGANTEAFF.

The rearrangement joins TRBV9 to TRBJ1-6; unclear D gene. The germline gives CDR1 SGDLS, CDR2 YYNGEE. The CDR3 sequence is 14 residues long. V lost 8 bases and J 7 bases, leaving 16 bases between the germline ends. The CDR3 spells CASREGLENSPLHF. The DNA for the CDR3 is TGTGCCAGTCGGGAGGGCCTGGAGAATTCACCCCTCCACTTT.

This clone was counted a few times. The chain has TRBV3-1 (or the pseudogene TRBV3-2) and TRBJ1-2, with 7 bases matching TRBD1. This CDR3 is 16 amino acids long. V gave up 2 bases and J gave up 6 bases; unmatched junction bases: 12. Germline CDR1 reads LGHDT; CDR2 reads YNNKEL (reference sequence). The CDR3 is CASSQNDQGVDNGYTF. For the CDR3, the DNA is TGTGCCAGCAGCCAAAATGATCAGGGGGTAGATAATGGCTACACCTTC.

This chain joins TRBV27 and TRBJ1-2; 7 nucleotides line up with TRBD1. The CDR3 consists of 15 residues. Germline values: CDR1 MNHEY, CDR2 SMNVEV (reference sequence). V trimming: 6 bases; J trimming: 3 bases; junction bases outside the gene matches: 10. The CDR3 region has the DNA TGTGCCAGCAGCCTCGACAGGGATGGCTACTATGGCTACACCTTC. Translated: CASSLDRDGYYGYTF.

This sequence joins TRBV6-4 and TRBJ2-7; 8 nucleotides match TRBD2. Per the germline V gene, CDR1 is MRHNA and CDR2 is SNTAGT. The CDR3 loop spans 18 amino acids. The trim removed 6 bases at V and 2 bases at J, leaving 18 bases unmatched. The CDR3 DNA reads TGTGCCAGCAGCCCCCTGGGGGGCGGGAGGTCCGATCCCTACGAGCAGTACTTC. This translates into CASSPLGGGRSDPYEQYF.